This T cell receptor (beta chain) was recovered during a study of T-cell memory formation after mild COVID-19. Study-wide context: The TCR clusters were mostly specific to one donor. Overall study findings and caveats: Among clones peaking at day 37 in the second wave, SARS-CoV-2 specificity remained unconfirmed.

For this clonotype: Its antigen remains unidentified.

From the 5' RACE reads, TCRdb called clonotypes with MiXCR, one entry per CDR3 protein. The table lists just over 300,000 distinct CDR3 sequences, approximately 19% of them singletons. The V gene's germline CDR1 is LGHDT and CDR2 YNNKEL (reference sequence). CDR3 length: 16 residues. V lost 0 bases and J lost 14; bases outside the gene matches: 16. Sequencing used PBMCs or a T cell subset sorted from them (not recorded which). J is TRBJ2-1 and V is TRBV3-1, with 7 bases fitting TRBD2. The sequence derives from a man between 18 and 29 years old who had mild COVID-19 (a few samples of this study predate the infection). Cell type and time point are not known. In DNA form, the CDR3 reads TGTGCCAGCAGCCAAGATTGGGCGGCTAGCGGTTCGATAGAGTTCTTC. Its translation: CASSQDWAASGSIEFF.